This TCR beta chain originates from a study of preoperative IRX-2 immunotherapy in early breast cancer. The sample holds one count of this clone. Stated treatment: preoperative locoregional IRX-2 cytokine immunotherapy. Samples came from a phase Ib trial of preoperative locoregional IRX-2 cytokine immunotherapy. Profiled with immunoSEQ multiplex PCR; TCRdb holds only in-frame clones, not every one. The repertoire has 32,000 or so clones, less than 90% of them found once; the top ten carry roughly 2.5%. This sequence originates from a human donor with breast cancer. This sample comprised lymph node tissue, obtained from a patient treated with IRX-2 immunotherapy.

The CDR3 bases are TGCAGCGTTGATCGGGCAGGGACTGAAGCTTTCTTT. Translation: CSVDRAGTEAFF. The rearrangement links TRBV29-1 to TRBJ1-1; possible D gene TRBD1, 5 bases. The CDR3 length is 12 residues. Deletions cut 3 bases from V and 5 bases from J, with 10 bases between. In germline, CDR1 is SQVTM, CDR2 ANQGSEA.